One sample yielded the 3 T cell receptor beta chains listed below, sequenced in a study of blood T cell repertoires in COVID-19. The assay was immunoSEQ multiplex PCR, and TCRdb's table has in-frame clones only and misses some. Here the sample spans 140,000 to 150,000 clones, about nine tenths being singletons. Sequenced input: PBMCs or T cells enriched from blood (not recorded which). Receptor source: a man aged 55 to 70 who had recovered from COVID-19.

The chain joins TRBV14 to TRBJ2-5, with 11 bases identical to TRBD1. Germline V CDR1 and CDR2: SGHDN, FVKESK. The CDR3 has 16 residues. V lost 4 bases to trimming and J lost 5 bases; unmatched junction nucleotides: 9. CDR3 nucleotide sequence: TGTGCCAGCAGCCTTCGGACAGGGGGCAAGAGGGAGACCCAGTACTTC. Translation: CASSLRTGGKRETQYF.

The chain is built from TRBV19 and TRBJ2-2; 7 positions match TRBD1. CDR3 size: 14 residues. Germline CDR1 reads LNHDA; CDR2 reads SQIVND (reference sequence). Trimming cost V 5 bases and J 7 bases; bases outside gene matches: 7. CDR3 loop: CASSPQGISGELFF. Written as DNA, the CDR3 is TGTGCCAGTAGTCCACAGGGGATAAGCGGGGAGCTGTTTTTT.

The genes are TRBV2 and TRBJ1-6; D is unclear. This CDR3 has 16 residues. Trimming shortened V by 3 bases and J by 7 bases, and 16 bases separated the two germline ends. The germline gives CDR1 SNHLY, CDR2 FYNNEI. CDR3 region: CASSDLSAGVNSPLHF. DNA for the CDR3: TGTGCCAGCAGTGATTTATCGGCCGGGGTAAATTCACCCCTCCACTTT.